A single sample gave rise to the 7 T cell receptor beta chains below, sequenced in a study of post-analysis software for immune sequencing data. The study's findings and limits: Patients carried several TRBV segments more frequently than controls did, and TRBV5-6, TRBV5-1 and TRBV20-1 were among them.

The TCR beta cDNA libraries contained unique molecular identifiers. MiXCR was run by TCRdb on the PCR reads, yielding one entry per CDR3 protein. The sample records roughly 430,000 distinct CDR3 sequences, approximately 39% being singletons. For these TCRs, the target antigens are not known. The material sequenced was blood. These receptors were collected from a girl aged 2-15 years with multiple sclerosis.

This clonotype showed up just a few times. The chain couples TRBV5-6 to TRBJ2-1, with 10 nucleotides matching TRBD2. The CDR3 is made up of 17 amino acids. V shed 3 bases and J 4 bases; nucleotides not matched to a gene: 10. Germline lookup yields CDR1 SGHDT and CDR2 YYEEEE. The CDR3 reads CASSSAYSGGTYNEQFF. Here the CDR3 DNA reads TGTGCCAGCAGCTCTGCTTATAGCGGGGGGACTTACAATGAGCAGTTCTTC.

This sequence joins TRBV12-3 or TRBV12-4 and TRBJ2-7; 9 bases are a match to TRBD1. The trim removed 1 base at V and 7 bases at J, leaving 17 bases unmatched. The CDR3 sequence is 18 residues long. The CDR3 DNA follows: TGTGCCAGCAGTTTAGGGGGACAGGGCGAAAGATCCTACAATGAGCAGTACTTC. Protein: CASSLGGQGERSYNEQYF.

The chain recombines TRBV20-1 with TRBJ1-2; no clear D. Germline V gene lookup returns CDR1 DFQATT and CDR2 SNEGSKA (reference sequence). V lost 4 bases to trimming and J lost 4 bases, with 10 bases between them. The CDR3 contains 12 residues. CDR3 bases: TGCAGTGCTACAGACACCGTCTATGGCTACACCTTC. This gives the protein CSATDTVYGYTF.

J is TRBJ2-7 and V is TRBV6-5; 10 bases agree with TRBD2. CDR3 length: 15 residues. Germline V CDR1 and CDR2: MNHEY, SVGAGI. Trimming took 5 bases from V and 1 from J; bases not matched to a gene: 5. CDR3 in amino acids: CASSTIAGGSYEQYF. The CDR3 bases are TGTGCCAGCAGTACAATAGCGGGGGGTTCCTACGAGCAGTACTTC.

There are a few counts of this clonotype. V gene TRBV10-3 combines with J gene TRBJ2-5; no clear D gene. The germline V gene encodes CDR1 ENHRY and CDR2 SYGVKD. V was clipped by 3 bases and J by 5 bases, with 7 bases between them. The CDR3 extends over 12 amino acids. The CDR3 loop is CAISDRDETQYF. The CDR3 nucleotides are TGTGCCATCAGTGACAGAGACGAGACCCAGTACTTC.

This clonotype was counted at least ten times. The chain carries TRBV5-1 and TRBJ1-2; 8 bases are shared with TRBD1. This CDR3 contains 15 residues. Germline CDR1 and CDR2: SGHRS and YFSETQ. The V gene end was trimmed by 4 bases and the J gene end by 4 bases; junction bases not matched to a gene: 9. The CDR3 DNA sequence: TGCGCCAGCAGCGACGGACAGGGCCGCTTCTATGGCTACACCTTC. This encodes CASSDGQGRFYGYTF.

The CDR3 spells CASSVGSGSSYEQYF. The DNA of the CDR3 is TGTGCCAGCAGCGTAGGTAGCGGGAGCTCCTACGAGCAGTACTTC. The V gene is TRBV9, the J gene TRBJ2-7, with 9 bases identical to TRBD2. The CDR3 is 15 amino acids. The germline gives CDR1 SGDLS, CDR2 YYNGEE. The ends lost 0 bases at V and 0 bases at J; junction bases unmatched: 1.